This T cell receptor beta chain was identified in a study of T cells expressing NK-cell markers. Study background: Sorted T-cell subsets CD3+CD56+NKG2C+, CD3+CD56+NKG2C- and CD3+CD56-NKG2C+ were TCR beta-sequenced. General study results and limits: For several donors, these clonotypes were likewise the leading ones in the CD3+CD56-NKG2C+ fraction.

TCRdb reprocessed the 5' RACE reads; each CDR3 protein has one entry and no DNA is given. The clone table shows 200,000 to 300,000 distinct CDR3 sequences, with the ten largest holding approximately 0.41%. On this clonotype itself: What it binds is not known.

The CDR3 is 16 residues long. The germline V gene has CDR1 MNHEY and CDR2 SMNVEV (reference sequence). The clonotype comes from a man younger than 35 in good health. The genes are TRBV27 and TRBJ1-2; as DNA is missing, the TRBD1 call by TCRdb cannot be tested. Sequencing was carried out using blood T cells: a sorted CD56 or NKG2C T cell subset, CD4+ or CD8+ T cells, or bulk PBMC T cells (not recorded which). CDR3 amino acids: CASSLKTGSPLYGYTF.